These 21 T cell receptor beta chains originate from one sample sequenced in a study of monozygotic twins with inflammatory bowel disease. TCRdb derives one entry per CDR3 protein from the 5' RACE reads, leaving out DNA. The sample yields 160,000 or so distinct CDR3 sequences, of which the top ten take up 2% to 3%. The sequenced sample consisted of blood. These TCRs come from a human donor with ulcerative colitis or Crohn's disease, or a healthy co-twin of an affected twin (not recorded which).

The genes are TRBV6-5 and TRBJ2-2; TCRdb's D call, TRBD1, is unchecked because there is no DNA. Germline CDR1 reads MNHEY; CDR2 reads SVGAGI. The CDR3 runs 15 residues. This CDR3 reads CASSYSGGASGELFF.

This chain joins TRBV5-1 and TRBJ1-1; TCRdb lists TRBD1, though no DNA is available to test this call. The CDR3 consists of 15 residues. Germline assignment: CDR1 SGHRS and CDR2 YFSETQ. CDR3: CASSLAAGLNTEAFF.

The genes are TRBV5-6 and TRBJ2-7; TCRdb's D call, TRBD1, is unchecked because there is no DNA. Germline lookup yields CDR1 SGHDT and CDR2 YYEEEE. The CDR3 extends over 15 amino acids. CDR3 region: CASSLMGGMTYEQYF.

The CDR3 protein is CASSLMSGDAQHF. V gene TRBV5-6 combines with J gene TRBJ1-5; the TCRdb call, TRBD1, lacks DNA for checking. CDR3 length: 13 amino acids. The germline V gene encodes CDR1 SGHDT and CDR2 YYEEEE.

V usage is TRBV12-3 or TRBV12-4 and J usage is TRBJ1-5; the D gene TCRdb calls, TRBD1, cannot be checked with no DNA. This CDR3 has 18 amino acids. The CDR3 loop reads CASSDGAYERYSNQPQHF.

The chain joins TRBV5-1 to TRBJ2-3; TCRdb outputs TRBD1, but without DNA this stays unchecked. In germline, CDR1 is SGHRS, CDR2 YFSETQ. This CDR3 has 16 residues. The CDR3 is CASSLASARGADTQYF.

V gene TRBV7-3 combines with J gene TRBJ2-3; TCRdb's assignment of TRBD1 cannot be checked, as there is no DNA. The germline V gene encodes CDR1 SGHTA and CDR2 FQGTGA. There are 21 residues in the CDR3. CDR3 amino acids: CASSLIRSRGRLDAYTDTQYF.

The chain combines TRBV12-3 or TRBV12-4 with TRBJ1-2; TCRdb picks TRBD1, but there is no DNA to check that call. The CDR3 runs to 16 residues. The CDR3 region is CASSSTEGGLEYGYTF.

V usage is TRBV16 and J usage is TRBJ1-1; absent DNA, TCRdb's TRBD1 call cannot be checked. The CDR3 is made up of 15 amino acids. The V gene's germline CDR1 is KGHSY and CDR2 FQNENV. Here the CDR3 reads CASSAPGGATTEAFF.

The chain uses TRBV20-1 and TRBJ2-3; the TCRdb call, TRBD2, lacks DNA for checking. CDR1 and CDR2 from the germline V gene are DFQATT and SNEGSKA (reference sequence). The CDR3 covers 14 residues. CDR3 in amino acids: CSARAPGGLYTQYF.

The V call is TRBV6-2 or TRBV6-3, the J call TRBJ2-1. The CDR3 loop spans 15 amino acids. Germline-derived CDR1 and CDR2 are MNHEY and SVGEGT. The CDR3 protein is CASSYGGEPYNEQFF.

The V and J genes are TRBV20-1 and TRBJ2-3. From germline, CDR1 is DFQATT and CDR2 SNEGSKA (reference sequence). The CDR3 extends over 12 amino acids. CDR3: CSASLDLGTQYF.

V and J are TRBV4-3 and TRBJ2-5; lacking DNA, the TRBD2 call made by TCRdb goes unchecked. The CDR3 loop spans 16 amino acids. Germline assignment: CDR1 LGHNA and CDR2 YSLEER. The CDR3 sequence: CASSQDHGLAGETQYF.

The V gene is TRBV27, the J gene TRBJ2-7; TCRdb selects TRBD1, and the lack of DNA leaves this call unchecked. CDR1 and CDR2 (germline): MNHEY, SMNVEV (reference sequence). The CDR3 is 15 residues long. The CDR3 protein is CASSPAGTEGYEQYF.

CDR3 sequence: CASSLGTGGVETQYF. The rearrangement joins TRBV7-9 to TRBJ2-5; lacking DNA, the TRBD1 call made by TCRdb goes unchecked. This CDR3 spans 15 amino acids. Per the germline V gene, CDR1 is SEHNR and CDR2 is FQNEAQ (reference sequence).

V gene TRBV11-2 combines with J gene TRBJ1-2; the D call from TCRdb, TRBD1, cannot be confirmed without DNA. The CDR3 covers 16 residues. Germline CDR1 SGHAT, CDR2 FQNNGV. The CDR3 is CASSLDAGTGTYGYTF.

The CDR3 loop is CASSRQGGMNTEAFF. This chain uses TRBV7-3 with TRBJ1-1; TCRdb picks TRBD1, but there is no DNA to check that call. The germline V gene has CDR1 SGHTA and CDR2 FQGTGA. The CDR3 loop spans 15 amino acids.

The chain uses TRBV7-7 and TRBJ2-3. Germline lookup yields CDR1 SSHAT and CDR2 FNYEAQ (reference sequence). CDR3 length equals 13 residues. This chain's CDR3 is CASSRRPADTQYF.

The rearrangement uses TRBV15 and TRBJ1-1. This CDR3 comprises 15 residues. Germline CDR1 LNHNV, CDR2 YYDKDF (reference sequence). CDR3 residues: CGTSRDIGANTEAFF.

The chain has TRBV5-4 and TRBJ1-1; TCRdb lists TRBD1, though no DNA is available to test this call. The CDR3 length is 16 residues. CDR1 and CDR2 (germline): SGHNT, YYREEE (reference sequence). The CDR3 here is CASSSPGQGTNTEAFF.

The V call is TRBV27, the J call TRBJ2-1; TCRdb names TRBD2, which stays unverified in the absence of DNA. Germline loops: CDR1 MNHEY, CDR2 SMNVEV (reference sequence). The CDR3 contains 14 residues. This CDR3 is CASSLDGSYNEQFF.